The entry below describes one T cell receptor beta chain. The antigen remains unidentified. This entry comes from a study of cytomegalovirus exposure and HLA in healthy donors. This CDR3 is built from 17 residues. J lost 8 bases, V lost 7 bases, and 15 bases had no gene match. Germline-derived CDR1 and CDR2 are MNHEY and SMNVEV (reference sequence). Regarding the study as a whole: According to an earlier analysis, most TCR beta V segments yielded productive rearrangements about 87% or about 30% of the time. Per a later analysis, HLA-associated TCR beta chains showed more clonal expansion than other, equally common TCR beta chains. Reports indicate that TCR beta sequences accurately predicted the HLA-A and HLA-B alleles of most subjects.

It was with 60 Vbeta and 13 Jbeta primers that the PCR ran. Using immunoSEQ multiplex PCR, the repertoire was profiled, and TCRdb retains in-frame clones only, with some absent. This table has almost 200,000 clones, around 80% appearing once. The source material was PBMCs. This chain joins TRBV27 and TRBJ2-2, with 11 positions matching TRBD2. The TCR originated in a man aged 25-45 years in good health and CMV-seronegative. The CDR3 DNA sequence: TGTGCCAGCACCGCCCTTATAGCGGGAGGGGTCGTTGGGGAGCTGTTTTTT. This gives the protein CASTALIAGGVVGELFF.